The 13 T cell receptor beta chains in this list originate from one sample, sequenced in a study of T cells after yellow fever vaccination. TCRdb passed the 5' RACE reads through MiXCR, listing each CDR3 protein once. The sample yields 300,000 to 400,000 distinct CDR3 sequences, around an eighth seen once. The material was CD4+ T cells sorted from PBMCs, obtained 15 days after the yellow fever booster vaccination. These receptors were collected from a man between 18 and 29 years old who received the YFV17D yellow fever vaccine.

This chain joins TRBV9 and TRBJ1-2, with 7 bases identical to TRBD1. Germline loops: CDR1 SGDLS, CDR2 YYNGEE. The V gene end was trimmed by 0 bases and the J gene end by 6 bases; junction bases not matched to a gene: 2. This CDR3 contains 13 residues. CDR3 DNA sequence: TGTGCCAGCAGCGTAGGACAGGGCGATGGCTACACCTTC. This sequence encodes CASSVGQGDGYTF. The full variable domain, its missing parts supplied by reference TRBV9 and TRBJ1-2, is DSGVTQTPKHLITATGQRVTLRCSPRSGDLSVYWYQQSLDQGLQFLIQYYNGEERAKGNILERFSAQQFPDLHSELNLSSLELGDSALYFCASSVGQGDGYTFGSGTRLTVV.

V is TRBV6-2 or TRBV6-3 and J is TRBJ1-5, with D unresolved. CDR3 length equals 13 residues. Trimming removed 7 bases from V and 6 bases from J, with 13 bases in between. Germline assignment: CDR1 MNHEY and CDR2 SVGEGT. The CDR3 coding sequence is TGTGCCAGCATCGGGGAATTCGGTCAGCCCCAGCATTTT. Translating gives CASIGEFGQPQHF.

This clonotype was counted a few times. The chain uses TRBV7-2 and TRBJ2-4; 7 nucleotides align to TRBD2. J gave up 0 bases and V 5 bases, and 4 bases lay outside the gene matches. CDR3 length equals 15 residues. Germline CDR1 is SGHTA and CDR2 is FQGNSA. CDR3: CASSDGGIAKNIQYF. Written as DNA, the CDR3 is TGTGCCAGCAGCGACGGGGGGATAGCCAAAAACATTCAGTACTTC.

This clonotype was detected a few times. The J gene is TRBJ1-1, the V gene TRBV6-1; TRBD1 aligns across 8 bases. Germline lookup yields CDR1 MNHNS and CDR2 SASEGT. Trimming took 4 bases from V and 4 from J; bases not matched to a gene: 5. The CDR3 runs 14 residues. DNA of the CDR3: TGTGCCAGCAGTGTCAACAGGGGGGCCACTGAAGCTTTCTTT. As protein: CASSVNRGATEAFF.

This chain's CDR3 is CASSFGQGDYSNQPQHF. Written as DNA, the CDR3 is TGTGCCAGCAGCTTCGGACAGGGCGATTATAGCAATCAGCCCCAGCATTTT. This chain links TRBV5-6 with TRBJ1-5; 8 bases agree with TRBD1. Trimming at V came to 2 bases and at J to 0 bases, leaving 7 bases not matched to a gene. From germline, CDR1 is SGHDT and CDR2 YYEEEE. CDR3 size: 17 residues.

The chain links TRBV20-1 to TRBJ2-7; 7 nucleotides line up with TRBD2. Germline CDR1 is DFQATT and CDR2 is SNEGSKA (reference sequence). The CDR3 extends over 14 amino acids. With 6 bases clipped from V and 0 bases from J, the junction kept 8 bases outside the gene matches. CDR3 sequence: CSAIPAGSSYEQYV. The CDR3 DNA is TGCAGTGCCATACCAGCGGGGAGCTCCTACGAGCAGTACGTC.

This clonotype was seen at least ten times. The chain carries TRBV12-3 or TRBV12-4 and TRBJ2-5, with TRBD2 matching over 9 bases. V lost 5 bases, J lost 5 bases, and 24 bases stayed unmatched. This CDR3 comprises 20 residues. The CDR3 DNA is TGTGCCAGCAGTCCGCGGCGGGGGGGCCTTTTCGTCGGGGATCGCGAGACCCAGTACTTC. Its protein is CASSPRRGGLFVGDRETQYF.

The genes are TRBV5-1 and TRBJ2-1; 8 nucleotides align to TRBD2. Trimming removed 3 bases from V and 5 bases from J; junction bases left unmatched: 16. Germline CDR1 SGHRS, CDR2 YFSETQ. This CDR3 is built from 18 residues. CDR3 in amino acids: CASSYAWERGRLNNEQFF. CDR3 DNA sequence: TGCGCCAGCAGCTATGCATGGGAGCGGGGGAGATTAAACAATGAGCAGTTCTTC.

This sequence joins TRBV3-1 and TRBJ1-1; D remains unclear. The CDR3 spans 13 residues. V was clipped by 0 bases and J by 11 bases, with 13 bases between them. Germline V gene lookup returns CDR1 LGHDT and CDR2 YNNKEL (reference sequence). Here the CDR3 DNA reads TGTGCCAGCAGCCAAGATCTTGGCAGGTCCGCTTTCTTT. It codes for CASSQDLGRSAFF.

This clonotype was counted between two and nine times. The V and J genes are TRBV6-1 and TRBJ2-5; D not resolved. V was cut by 6 bases and J by 5 bases, with 16 bases left in between. Germline lookup yields CDR1 MNHNS and CDR2 SASEGT. This CDR3 is built from 14 residues. The CDR3, as DNA: TGTGCCAGCAGAGTAGCAAGCCAATCGGAGACCCAGTACTTC. Translated, it gives CASRVASQSETQYF.

A few counts support this clonotype. This sequence joins TRBV6-2 or TRBV6-3 and TRBJ2-7, with 9 bases identical to TRBD1. This CDR3 comprises 14 residues. CDR1 and CDR2 (germline): MNHEY, SVGEGT. V dropped 8 bases and J dropped 3; count of bases not matched to a gene: 8. The CDR3 sequence: CASSGDRDYYEQYV. The CDR3 DNA reads as TGTGCCAGCTCGGGGGACAGGGATTACTACGAGCAGTACGTC.

This clonotype showed up just a few times. V is TRBV7-9 and J is TRBJ2-1, with 8 bases matching TRBD1. The V gene end was trimmed by 7 bases and the J gene end by 4 bases; junction bases not matched to a gene: 3. Germline V CDR1 and CDR2: SEHNR, FQNEAQ (reference sequence). The CDR3 covers 13 residues. In nucleotides, the CDR3 is TGTGCCAGCACCGGACAGGGATACAATGAGCAGTTCTTC. Translation gives CASTGQGYNEQFF.

V is TRBV4-2 and J is TRBJ1-5; D is perhaps TRBD1 (5 bases). Germline V CDR1 and CDR2: LGHNA, YNFKEQ. V was cut by 1 base and J by 5 bases, with 18 bases left in between. The CDR3 is 17 residues long. DNA of the CDR3: TGTGCCAGCAGCCAAGTACCTGGCAGGGCGATAGATCAGCCCCAGCATTTT. Its translation is CASSQVPGRAIDQPQHF.